The 6 T cell receptor beta chains listed next were all sequenced from one sample in a study of blood T cell repertoires in COVID-19. Here immunoSEQ multiplex PCR was the method, and the copy in TCRdb shows in-frame clones only, minus some. The sample holds some 99,000 clones; 80% to 90% are singletons and the top ten take 1% to 1.4%. Source material: peripheral blood. Receptors were obtained from a human donor in a cohort sampled during active COVID-19.

This chain connects TRBV2 to TRBJ1-3; D ambiguous. This CDR3 contains 16 residues. From germline, CDR1 is SNHLY and CDR2 FYNNEI. Trimming shortened V by 4 bases and J by 2 bases, and 15 bases separated the two germline ends. CDR3 protein: CASSGRSGNPGNTIYF. The CDR3 DNA reads as TGTGCCAGCAGTGGAAGGTCGGGGAACCCTGGAAACACCATATATTTT.

This clone is a singleton in its sample. J is TRBJ1-1 and V is TRBV6-1; 10 bases fit TRBD1. The CDR3 extends over 14 amino acids. Germline V gene lookup returns CDR1 MNHNS and CDR2 SASEGT. With 3 bases clipped from V and 4 bases from J, the junction kept 2 bases outside the gene matches. CDR3 DNA: TGTGCCAGCAGTGACAGGACAGGGGGCACTGAAGCTTTCTTT. This sequence encodes CASSDRTGGTEAFF.

This chain uses TRBV6-6 with TRBJ1-5; 8 bases agree with TRBD1. The CDR3 contains 14 residues. The ends lost 4 bases at V and 6 bases at J; junction bases unmatched: 5. Germline CDR1 and CDR2: MNHNY and SVGAGI (reference sequence). CDR3 amino acids: CASSSQGVGQPQHF. CDR3 coding DNA: TGTGCCAGCAGTTCACAGGGGGTAGGTCAGCCCCAGCATTTT.

The V gene is TRBV6-2 or TRBV6-3, the J gene TRBJ1-2, with 7 bases aligning to TRBD1. There are 15 residues in the CDR3. V lost 5 bases, J lost 5 bases, and 11 bases stayed unmatched. The germline gives CDR1 MNHEY, CDR2 SVGEGT. The CDR3: CASSTLTGLGYGYTF. The CDR3 DNA reads TGTGCCAGCAGTACCCTGACAGGGTTGGGGTATGGCTACACCTTC.

The J gene is TRBJ1-2, the V gene TRBV6-5, with TRBD1 matching over 12 bases. Trimming removed 2 bases from V and 6 bases from J; junction bases left unmatched: 4. Germline CDR1 is MNHEY and CDR2 is SVGAGI. The CDR3 sequence is 15 residues long. The CDR3 loop reads CASSYGGQGAHGYTF. CDR3 nucleotide sequence: TGTGCCAGCAGTTACGGGGGACAGGGGGCCCATGGCTACACCTTC.

The rearrangement joins TRBV5-6 to TRBJ2-5; 10 nucleotides match TRBD2. Trimming cost V 8 bases and J 3 bases; bases outside gene matches: 10. This CDR3 is 15 amino acids long. Germline V gene data show CDR1 as SGHDT and CDR2 as YYEEEE. The CDR3 DNA reads TGTGCCAGTAGGACTAGCGGCGGGAACAAAGAGACCCAGTACTTC. It is translated as CASRTSGGNKETQYF.